The next 15 T cell receptor beta chains were all read from a single sample in a study of early T cells in non-severe SARS-CoV-2 infection. TCRdb independently ran MiXCR on the 5' RACE reads; one entry per CDR3 protein. This table holds under 80,000 distinct CDR3 sequences, approximately 12% found once. The sample taken for sequencing was whole blood. These receptors came from an adult who was a healthcare worker with PCR-confirmed SARS-CoV-2 infection or an uninfected control (not recorded which).

The chain couples TRBV27 to TRBJ2-3, with D perhaps TRBD1 (5 bases). The CDR3 totals 12 residues. V lost 10 bases and J lost 1, with 9 bases in between. Germline V gene sequence: CDR1 MNHEY, CDR2 SMNVEV (reference sequence). This CDR3 reads CAKMTGTDTQYF. For the CDR3, the DNA is TGTGCCAAGATGACAGGCACAGATACGCAGTATTTT.

This clonotype was observed at least ten times. J is TRBJ2-2 and V is TRBV5-1, with 13 bases aligning to TRBD2. Looked up from germline, CDR1 is SGHRS and CDR2 is YFSETQ. V shed 4 bases and J 5 bases; nucleotides not matched to a gene: 5. This CDR3 is 16 amino acids long. The CDR3 sequence: CASSSKGLAGTGELFF. The CDR3 DNA reads as TGCGCCAGCAGCAGCAAGGGACTAGCGGGGACCGGGGAGCTGTTTTTT.

In this sample, this clonotype turned up many times. The chain employs TRBV5-1 and TRBJ2-1; D is unresolved. V dropped 0 bases and J dropped 4 bases, with 11 bases sitting between them. The CDR3 consists of 15 residues. The germline gives CDR1 SGHRS, CDR2 YFSETQ. The CDR3 here is CASSLDPPQYNEQFF. DNA for the CDR3: TGCGCCAGCAGCTTGGACCCGCCCCAATACAATGAGCAGTTCTTC.

This clonotype has at least ten counts. V gene TRBV29-1 combines with J gene TRBJ2-2; D is ambiguous. Germline CDR1 reads SQVTM; CDR2 reads ANQGSEA. CDR3 length: 14 amino acids. V was trimmed by 5 bases and J by 2 bases, leaving 12 bases between them. Here the CDR3 DNA reads TGCAGCGTTCGGGCCTTTCCCAACACCGGGGAGCTGTTTTTT. The encoded protein is CSVRAFPNTGELFF.

The sample holds a few counts of this clonotype. The rearrangement uses TRBV4-2 and TRBJ2-7, with 12 nucleotides matching TRBD2. Germline V CDR1 and CDR2: LGHNA, YNFKEQ. This CDR3 has 16 residues. With V trimmed by 3 bases and J by 0 bases, 3 bases remained unmatched. CDR3 amino acids: CASSHASGGDSYEQYF. Written as DNA, the CDR3 is TGTGCCAGCAGCCATGCTAGCGGGGGGGACTCCTACGAGCAGTACTTC.

This clonotype was observed a handful of times. This chain links TRBV7-2 with TRBJ2-3; D uncertain. Germline loops: CDR1 SGHTA, CDR2 FQGNSA. The CDR3 has 13 residues. The germline V and J ends were trimmed by 4 bases and 3 bases, with 8 bases remaining between them. The CDR3 region has the DNA TGTGCCAGCAGCTCAATTGGGACAGATACGCAGTATTTT. It is translated as CASSSIGTDTQYF.

This clonotype was observed many times. The rearrangement uses TRBV2 and TRBJ2-5; D call uncertain. Trimming pared 2 bases from V and 2 bases from J, leaving 6 bases between. CDR1 and CDR2 from the germline V gene are SNHLY and FYNNEI. There are 13 residues in the CDR3. The CDR3 region is CASSETRQETQYF. The CDR3 region has the DNA TGTGCCAGCAGTGAAACCCGACAAGAGACCCAGTACTTC.

In this sample, this clonotype turned up a few times. DNA for the CDR3: TGTGCCAGCAGCGTCCCCAACACCGGGGAGCTGTTTTTT. Protein: CASSVPNTGELFF. J is TRBJ2-2 and V is TRBV9; D is undetermined. CDR3 length: 13 amino acids. From germline, CDR1 is SGDLS and CDR2 YYNGEE. Trimming took 2 bases from V and 2 from J, leaving 4 bases between them.

This clonotype occurred a few times. The chain joins TRBV20-1 to TRBJ2-5; 7 bases map to TRBD2. The CDR3 contains 12 residues. V was pared by 6 bases and J by 5 bases, with 6 bases of the junction left unmatched. Germline CDR1 and CDR2: DFQATT and SNEGSKA (reference sequence). Here the CDR3 reads CSAQRRGETQYF. CDR3 in DNA: TGCAGTGCCCAACGGCGGGGGGAGACCCAGTACTTC.

In this sample, this clonotype turned up a few times. The chain combines TRBV7-6 with TRBJ1-1; D gene unclear. The germline gives CDR1 SGHVS, CDR2 FNYEAQ. The CDR3 runs to 10 residues. V lost 3 bases, J lost 10 bases, and 6 bases lay in between. The CDR3 nucleotides read TGTGCCAGCAGCTTCCCCCCAGCTTTCTTT. This gives the protein CASSFPPAFF.

This clonotype was recorded a few times. The rearrangement links TRBV6-2 or TRBV6-3 to TRBJ2-7; D is unresolved. The CDR3 extends over 14 amino acids. Germline loops: CDR1 MNHEY, CDR2 SVGEGT. Trimming stripped 5 bases from V and 6 bases from J, with 17 bases between. CDR3 sequence: CASSTGPPLAEQYF. The CDR3 nucleotides are TGTGCCAGCAGTACCGGGCCCCCGTTGGCCGAGCAGTACTTC.

V usage is TRBV4-2 and J usage is TRBJ1-1, with unresolved D. CDR3 size: 13 residues. With 3 bases removed from V and 12 bases from J, the gap between germline ends came to 17 bases. CDR1 LGHNA and CDR2 YNFKEQ come from the germline V gene. The CDR3 region is CASSQNNDPAPFF. As DNA, the CDR3 is TGTGCCAGCAGCCAGAACAACGATCCCGCCCCTTTCTTT.

This clonotype occurred many times. Germline is not matched at one junction end, which may reflect a read error. The chain is built from TRBV10-3 and TRBJ2-1, with 9 bases fitting TRBD2. The CDR3 totals 15 residues. Germline V CDR1 and CDR2: ENHRY, SYGVKD. The CDR3 region is CAIRDSGGRGNEQFF. The DNA of the CDR3 is TGTGCCATCCGTGATAGCGGGGGAAGGGGCAATGAGCAGTTCTTC.

For the CDR3, the DNA is TGCGCCAGCAGCTTGGAAGACAGTACCACTGAAGCTTTCTTT. This sequence encodes CASSLEDSTTEAFF. This rearrangement joins TRBV5-1 to TRBJ1-1; possible D gene TRBD1, 5 bases. The CDR3 length is 14 residues. V shed 0 bases and J shed 4 bases, with 10 bases lying between them. Germline loops: CDR1 SGHRS, CDR2 YFSETQ.

At least ten counts were recorded for this clonotype. The rearrangement uses TRBV6-5 and TRBJ2-3; D gene ambiguous. The germline CDR1 and CDR2 sequences are MNHEY and SVGAGI. V was cut by 7 bases and J by 0 bases, with 8 bases left in between. The CDR3 has 13 amino acids. In DNA, the CDR3 is TGTGCCAGCAATCGCGGTAGCACAGATACGCAGTATTTT. Its protein product is CASNRGSTDTQYF.